This TCR beta chain was obtained from a study of ipilimumab plus nivolumab after autologous stem cell transplantation. Patients got ipilimumab 1 mg/kg beginning 14 to 28 days post-transplant. The data were produced by immunoSEQ multiplex PCR, yet TCRdb's version contains in-frame clones alone and is incomplete. The sample shows 9,100 or so clones, over 60% of them seen only once. The CDR3 consists of 14 residues. Germline V gene data show CDR1 as KGHSH and CDR2 as LQKENI. V was cut by 0 bases and J by 4 bases, with 9 bases left in between. The chain is built from TRBV18 and TRBJ1-1; no clear D gene. This receptor was identified in a female donor with multiple myeloma. The source material was PBMCs, sampled in a trial of ipilimumab plus nivolumab as post-transplant consolidation. The CDR3 DNA reads TGTGCCAGCTCACCACCATGGGTAAGCACTGAAGCTTTCTTT. It encodes CASSPPWVSTEAFF. The variable domain in full, with the rest retrieved from reference TRBV18 and TRBJ1-1, is NAGVMQNPRHLVRRRGQEARLRCSPMKGHSHVYWYRQLPEEGLKFMVYLQKENIIDESGMPKERFSAEFPKEGPSILRIQQVVRGDSAAYFCASSPPWVSTEAFFGQGTRLTVV.